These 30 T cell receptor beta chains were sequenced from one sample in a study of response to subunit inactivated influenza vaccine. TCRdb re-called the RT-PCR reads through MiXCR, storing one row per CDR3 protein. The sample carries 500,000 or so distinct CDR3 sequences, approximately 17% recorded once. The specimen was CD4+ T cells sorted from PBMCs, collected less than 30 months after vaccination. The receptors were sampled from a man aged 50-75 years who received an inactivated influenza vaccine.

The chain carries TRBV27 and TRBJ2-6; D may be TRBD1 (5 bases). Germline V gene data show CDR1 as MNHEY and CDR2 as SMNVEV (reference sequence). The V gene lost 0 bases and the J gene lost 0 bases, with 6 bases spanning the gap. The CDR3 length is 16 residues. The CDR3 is CASSLSGPSGANVLTF. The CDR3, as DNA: TGTGCCAGCAGTTTATCGGGGCCCTCTGGGGCCAACGTCCTGACTTTC.

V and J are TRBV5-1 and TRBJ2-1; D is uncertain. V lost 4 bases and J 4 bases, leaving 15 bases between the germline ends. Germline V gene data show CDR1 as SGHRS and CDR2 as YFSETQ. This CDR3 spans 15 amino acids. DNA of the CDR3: TGCGCCAGCAGCGAATCACCGTACACATACAATGAGCAGTTCTTC. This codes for CASSESPYTYNEQFF.

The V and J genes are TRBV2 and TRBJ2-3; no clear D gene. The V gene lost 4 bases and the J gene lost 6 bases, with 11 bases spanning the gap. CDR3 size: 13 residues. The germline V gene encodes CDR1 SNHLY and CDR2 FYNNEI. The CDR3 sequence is CASSASMADTQYF. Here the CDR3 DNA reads TGTGCCAGCAGTGCGAGTATGGCGGATACGCAGTATTTT.

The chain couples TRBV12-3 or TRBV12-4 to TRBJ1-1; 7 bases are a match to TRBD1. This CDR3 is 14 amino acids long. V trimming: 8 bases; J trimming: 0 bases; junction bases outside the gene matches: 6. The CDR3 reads CASLQGRLNTEAFF. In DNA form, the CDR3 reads TGTGCCAGCCTACAGGGGCGCTTGAACACTGAAGCTTTCTTT.

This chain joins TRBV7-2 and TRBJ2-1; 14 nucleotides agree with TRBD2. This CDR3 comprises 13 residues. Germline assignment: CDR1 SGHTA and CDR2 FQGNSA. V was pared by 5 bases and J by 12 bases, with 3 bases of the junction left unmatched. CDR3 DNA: TGTGCCAGCAGCCTCGGACTAGCGGGAGGGCAGTTCTTC. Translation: CASSLGLAGGQFF.

The CDR3 DNA reads TGTGCCAGCAGAGGGACCGCCCTTGGGGAGGCTTTCTTT. It specifies CASRGTALGEAFF. The chain couples TRBV12-3 or TRBV12-4 to TRBJ1-1, with D maybe TRBD1 (5 bases). The CDR3 extends over 13 amino acids. The ends were cut back, 6 bases at V and 11 bases at J, with 19 bases in the middle.

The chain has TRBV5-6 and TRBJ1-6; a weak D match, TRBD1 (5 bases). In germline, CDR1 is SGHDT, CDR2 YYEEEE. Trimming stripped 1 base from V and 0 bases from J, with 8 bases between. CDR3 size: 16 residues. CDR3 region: CASSLRGASYNSPLHF. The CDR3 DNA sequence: TGTGCCAGCAGCTTGAGGGGCGCCTCCTATAATTCACCCCTCCACTTT.

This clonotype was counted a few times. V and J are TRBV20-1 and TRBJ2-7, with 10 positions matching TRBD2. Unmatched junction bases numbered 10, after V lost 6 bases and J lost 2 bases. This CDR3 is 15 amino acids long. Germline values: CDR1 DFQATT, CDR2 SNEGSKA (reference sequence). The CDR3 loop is CSAYLNSGGTYEQYF. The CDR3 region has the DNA TGCAGTGCGTACCTCAATAGCGGGGGGACCTACGAGCAGTACTTC.

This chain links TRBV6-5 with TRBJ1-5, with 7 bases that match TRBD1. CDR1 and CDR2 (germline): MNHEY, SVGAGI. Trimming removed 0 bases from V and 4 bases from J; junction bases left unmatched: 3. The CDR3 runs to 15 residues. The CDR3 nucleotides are TGTGCCAGCAGTTACTCGGGGACAGCGAATCAGCCCCAGCATTTT. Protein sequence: CASSYSGTANQPQHF.

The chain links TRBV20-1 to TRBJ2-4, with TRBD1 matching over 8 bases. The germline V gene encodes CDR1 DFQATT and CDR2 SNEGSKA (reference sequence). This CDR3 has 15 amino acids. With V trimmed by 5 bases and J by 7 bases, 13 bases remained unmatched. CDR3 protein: CSASPTGVFGNIQYF. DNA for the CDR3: TGCAGTGCTTCCCCGACAGGGGTGTTTGGTAACATTCAGTACTTC.

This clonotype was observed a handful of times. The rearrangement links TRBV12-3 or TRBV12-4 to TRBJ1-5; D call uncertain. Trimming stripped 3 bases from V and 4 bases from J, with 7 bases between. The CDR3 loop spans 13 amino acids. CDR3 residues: CASSFGLNQPQHF. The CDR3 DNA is TGTGCCAGCAGTTTTGGGCTAAATCAGCCCCAGCATTTT.

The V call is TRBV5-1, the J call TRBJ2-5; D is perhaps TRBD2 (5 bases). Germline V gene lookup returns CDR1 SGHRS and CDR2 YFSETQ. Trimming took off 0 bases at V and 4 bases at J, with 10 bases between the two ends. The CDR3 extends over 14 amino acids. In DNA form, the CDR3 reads TGCGCCAGCAGCTTGGCCCCGGGGTCAGAGACCCAGTACTTC. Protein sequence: CASSLAPGSETQYF.

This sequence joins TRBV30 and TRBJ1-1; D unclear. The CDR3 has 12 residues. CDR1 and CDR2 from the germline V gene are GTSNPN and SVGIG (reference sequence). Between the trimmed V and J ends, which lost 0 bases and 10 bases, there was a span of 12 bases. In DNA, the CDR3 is TGTGCCTGGAGTGTACTTAAACTGGGAGCTTTCTTT. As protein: CAWSVLKLGAFF.

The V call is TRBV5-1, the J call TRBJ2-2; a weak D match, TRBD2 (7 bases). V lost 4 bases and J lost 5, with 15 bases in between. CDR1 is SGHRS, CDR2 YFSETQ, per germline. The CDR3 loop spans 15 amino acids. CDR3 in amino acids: CASSRGGGKTGELFF. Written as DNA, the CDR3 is TGCGCCAGCAGCCGGGGCGGGGGCAAGACCGGGGAGCTGTTTTTT.

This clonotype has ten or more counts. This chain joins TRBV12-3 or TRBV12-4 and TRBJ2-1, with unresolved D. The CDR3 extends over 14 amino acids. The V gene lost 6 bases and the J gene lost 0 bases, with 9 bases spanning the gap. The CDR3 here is CASSHGSSYNEQFF. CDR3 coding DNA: TGTGCCAGCAGCCACGGTAGCTCCTACAATGAGCAGTTCTTC.

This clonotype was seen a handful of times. Here the CDR3 reads CASRPHTELDGYTF. CDR3 coding DNA: TGTGCCAGCAGACCGCATACTGAACTGGATGGCTACACCTTC. This rearrangement joins TRBV6-1 to TRBJ1-2; D remains unclear. CDR3 size: 14 residues. Trimming pared 6 bases from V and 6 bases from J, leaving 17 bases between. Germline values: CDR1 MNHNS, CDR2 SASEGT.

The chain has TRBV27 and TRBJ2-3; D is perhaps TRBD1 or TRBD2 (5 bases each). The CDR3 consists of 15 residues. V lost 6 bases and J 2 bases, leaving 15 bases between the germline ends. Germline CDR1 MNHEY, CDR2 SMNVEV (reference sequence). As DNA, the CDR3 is TGTGCCAGCAGAGGGGACGGCGGACTCACAGATACGCAGTATTTT. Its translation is CASRGDGGLTDTQYF.

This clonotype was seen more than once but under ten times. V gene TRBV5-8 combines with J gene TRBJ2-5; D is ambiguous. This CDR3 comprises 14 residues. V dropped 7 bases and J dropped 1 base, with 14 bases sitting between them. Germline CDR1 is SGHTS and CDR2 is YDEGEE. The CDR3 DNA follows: TGTGCCAGCCATAACCGGGTCCCCCAAGAGACCCAGTACTTC. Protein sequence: CASHNRVPQETQYF. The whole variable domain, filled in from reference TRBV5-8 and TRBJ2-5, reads EAGVTQSPTHLIKTRGQQATLRCSPISGHTSVYWYQQALGLGLQFLLWYDEGEERNRGNFPPRFSGRQFPNYSSELNVNALELEDSALYLCASHNRVPQETQYFGPGTRLLVL.

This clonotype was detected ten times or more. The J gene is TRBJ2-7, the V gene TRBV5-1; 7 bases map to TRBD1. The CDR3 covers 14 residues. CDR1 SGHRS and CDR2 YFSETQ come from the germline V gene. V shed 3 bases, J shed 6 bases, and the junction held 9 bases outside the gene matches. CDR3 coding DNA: TGCGCCAGCAGCTCGGGACAGCCTGCGGTCGAGCAGTACTTC. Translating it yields CASSSGQPAVEQYF.

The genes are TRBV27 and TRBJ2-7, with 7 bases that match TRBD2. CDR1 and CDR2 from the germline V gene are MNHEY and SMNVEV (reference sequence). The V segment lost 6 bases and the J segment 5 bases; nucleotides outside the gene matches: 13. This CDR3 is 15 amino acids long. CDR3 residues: CASSRIAGLRNEQYF. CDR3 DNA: TGTGCCAGCAGCCGGATAGCGGGCCTAAGGAACGAGCAGTACTTC.

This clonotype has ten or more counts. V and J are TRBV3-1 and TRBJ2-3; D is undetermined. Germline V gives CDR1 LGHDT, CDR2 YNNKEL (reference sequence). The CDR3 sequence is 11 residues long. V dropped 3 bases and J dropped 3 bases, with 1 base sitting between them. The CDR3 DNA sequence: TGTGCCAGCAGCCAGACAGATACGCAGTATTTT. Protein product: CASSQTDTQYF.

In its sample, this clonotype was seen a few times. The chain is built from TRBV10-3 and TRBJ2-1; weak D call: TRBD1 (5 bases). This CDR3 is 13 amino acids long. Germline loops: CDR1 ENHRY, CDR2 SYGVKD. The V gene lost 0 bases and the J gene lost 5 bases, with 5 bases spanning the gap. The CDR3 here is CAISESGDNEQFF. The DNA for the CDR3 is TGTGCCATCAGTGAGTCAGGGGACAATGAGCAGTTCTTC.

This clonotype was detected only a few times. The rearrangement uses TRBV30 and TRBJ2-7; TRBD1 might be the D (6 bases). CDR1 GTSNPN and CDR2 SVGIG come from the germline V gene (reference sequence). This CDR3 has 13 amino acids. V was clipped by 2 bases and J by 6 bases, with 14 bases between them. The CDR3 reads CAWSLQGWREQYF. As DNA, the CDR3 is TGTGCCTGGAGTCTTCAGGGGTGGCGCGAGCAGTACTTC.

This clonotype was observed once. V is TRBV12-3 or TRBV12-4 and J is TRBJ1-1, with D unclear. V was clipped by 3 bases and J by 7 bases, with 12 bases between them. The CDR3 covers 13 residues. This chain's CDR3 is CASSFESWGEAFF. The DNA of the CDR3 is TGTGCCAGCAGTTTTGAGAGTTGGGGTGAAGCTTTCTTT.

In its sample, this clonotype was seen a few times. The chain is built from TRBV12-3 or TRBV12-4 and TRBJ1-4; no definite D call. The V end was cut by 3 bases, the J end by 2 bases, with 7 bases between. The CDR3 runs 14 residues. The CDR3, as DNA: TGTGCCAGCAGTTTCAAACAGACTAATGAAAAACTGTTTTTT. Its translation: CASSFKQTNEKLFF.

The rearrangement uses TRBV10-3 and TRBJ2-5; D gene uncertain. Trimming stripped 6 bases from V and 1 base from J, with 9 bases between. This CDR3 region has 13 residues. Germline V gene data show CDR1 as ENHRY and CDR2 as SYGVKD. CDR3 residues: CAIRPAIQETQYF. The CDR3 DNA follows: TGTGCCATCAGGCCGGCAATCCAAGAGACCCAGTACTTC.

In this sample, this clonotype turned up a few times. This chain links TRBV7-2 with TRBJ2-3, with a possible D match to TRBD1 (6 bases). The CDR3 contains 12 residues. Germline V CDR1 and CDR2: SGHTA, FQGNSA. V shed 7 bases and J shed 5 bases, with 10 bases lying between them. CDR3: CASNQGRDTQYF. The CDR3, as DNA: TGTGCCAGCAACCAGGGGAGAGATACGCAGTATTTT.

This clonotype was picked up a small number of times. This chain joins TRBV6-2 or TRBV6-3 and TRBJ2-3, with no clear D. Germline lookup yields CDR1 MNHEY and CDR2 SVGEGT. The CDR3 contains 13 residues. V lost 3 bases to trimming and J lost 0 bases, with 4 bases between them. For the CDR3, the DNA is TGTGCCAGCAGTTATCACAGCACAGATACGCAGTATTTT. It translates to CASSYHSTDTQYF.

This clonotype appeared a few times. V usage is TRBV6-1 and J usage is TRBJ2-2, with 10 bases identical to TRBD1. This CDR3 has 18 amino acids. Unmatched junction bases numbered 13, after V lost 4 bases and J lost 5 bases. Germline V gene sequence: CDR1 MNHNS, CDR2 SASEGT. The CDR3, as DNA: TGTGCCAGCAGTGTCGGTTACTGGGCGGACAGGGGGACCGGGGAGCTGTTTTTT. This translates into CASSVGYWADRGTGELFF.

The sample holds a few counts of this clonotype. The CDR3 nucleotides are TGTGCCAGCAAGGACAGGGTACGAGGCTACACCTTC. Translating it yields CASKDRVRGYTF. J is TRBJ1-2 and V is TRBV6-2 or TRBV6-3; 8 nucleotides match TRBD1. This CDR3 spans 12 amino acids. Germline V CDR1 and CDR2: MNHEY, SVGEGT. With 7 bases clipped from V and 8 bases from J, the junction kept 6 bases outside the gene matches.